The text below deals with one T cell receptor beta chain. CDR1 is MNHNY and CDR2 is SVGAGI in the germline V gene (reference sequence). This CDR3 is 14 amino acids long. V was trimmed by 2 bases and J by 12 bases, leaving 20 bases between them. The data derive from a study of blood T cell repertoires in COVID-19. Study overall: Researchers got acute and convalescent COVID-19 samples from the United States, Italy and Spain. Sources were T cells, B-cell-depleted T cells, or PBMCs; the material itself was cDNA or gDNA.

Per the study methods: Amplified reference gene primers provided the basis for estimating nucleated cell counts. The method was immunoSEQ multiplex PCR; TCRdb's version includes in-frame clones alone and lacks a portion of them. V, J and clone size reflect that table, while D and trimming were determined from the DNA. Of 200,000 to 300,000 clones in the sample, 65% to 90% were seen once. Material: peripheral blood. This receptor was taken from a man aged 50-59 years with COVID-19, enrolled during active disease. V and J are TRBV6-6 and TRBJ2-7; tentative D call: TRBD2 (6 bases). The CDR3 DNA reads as TGTGCCAGCAGTTACGCTCGGGACTCCCCGATTCTGTACTTC. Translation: CASSYARDSPILYF.